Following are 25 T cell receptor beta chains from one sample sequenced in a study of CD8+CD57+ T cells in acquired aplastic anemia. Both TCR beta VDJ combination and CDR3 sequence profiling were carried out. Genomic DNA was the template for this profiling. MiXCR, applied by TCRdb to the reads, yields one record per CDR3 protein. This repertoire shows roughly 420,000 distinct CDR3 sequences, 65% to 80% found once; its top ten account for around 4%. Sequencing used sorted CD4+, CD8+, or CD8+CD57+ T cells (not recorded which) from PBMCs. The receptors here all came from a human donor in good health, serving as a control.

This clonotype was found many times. CDR3 in DNA: TGTGCCAGCAGCGCCACGGTCAGTCAGAACACCGGGGAGCTGTTTTTT. Its protein product is CASSATVSQNTGELFF. The chain recombines TRBV9 with TRBJ2-2; D unresolved. Germline V gene data show CDR1 as SGDLS and CDR2 as YYNGEE. The CDR3 sequence is 16 residues long. Trimming left V 3 bases short and J 1 base short, with 13 bases between.

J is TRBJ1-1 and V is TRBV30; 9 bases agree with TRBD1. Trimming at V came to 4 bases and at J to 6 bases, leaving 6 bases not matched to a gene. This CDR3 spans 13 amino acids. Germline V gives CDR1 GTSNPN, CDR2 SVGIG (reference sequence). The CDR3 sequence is CAWKQGARAEAFF. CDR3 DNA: TGTGCCTGGAAACAGGGGGCTAGGGCTGAAGCTTTCTTT.

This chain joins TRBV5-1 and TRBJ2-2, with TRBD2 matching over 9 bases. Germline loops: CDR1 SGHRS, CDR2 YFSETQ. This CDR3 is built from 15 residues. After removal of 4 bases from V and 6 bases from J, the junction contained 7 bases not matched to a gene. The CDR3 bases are TGCGCCAGCAGCCTTAGCGGGGGTAGATCCGGGGAGCTGTTTTTT. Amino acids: CASSLSGGRSGELFF. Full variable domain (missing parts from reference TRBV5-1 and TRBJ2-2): KAGVTQTPRYLIKTRGQQVTLSCSPISGHRSVSWYQQTPGQGLQFLFEYFSETQRNKGNFPGRFSGRQFSNSRSEMNVSTLELGDSALYLCASSLSGGRSGELFFGEGSRLTVL.

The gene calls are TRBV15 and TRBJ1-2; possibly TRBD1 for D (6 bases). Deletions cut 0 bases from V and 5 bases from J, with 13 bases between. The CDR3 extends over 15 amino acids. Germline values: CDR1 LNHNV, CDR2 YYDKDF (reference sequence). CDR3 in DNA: TGTGCCACCAGCAGAGATTACGGGGGGGCATATGGCTACACCTTC. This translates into CATSRDYGGAYGYTF.

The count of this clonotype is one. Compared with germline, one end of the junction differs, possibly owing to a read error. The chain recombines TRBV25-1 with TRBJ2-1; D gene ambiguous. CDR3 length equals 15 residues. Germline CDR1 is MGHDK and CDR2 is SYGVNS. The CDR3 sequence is CVSFGSSRWHNEQFF. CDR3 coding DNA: TGTGTCAGCTTTGGATCCTCCAGGTGGCACAATGAGCAGTTCTTC.

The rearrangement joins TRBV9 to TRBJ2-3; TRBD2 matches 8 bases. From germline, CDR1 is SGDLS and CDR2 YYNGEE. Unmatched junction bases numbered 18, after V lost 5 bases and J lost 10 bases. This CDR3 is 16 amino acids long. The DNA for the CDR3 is TGTGCCAGCAGTTTATGCGGGGGGACGGGCAGCAAAGCGCAGTATTTT. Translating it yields CASSLCGGTGSKAQYF.

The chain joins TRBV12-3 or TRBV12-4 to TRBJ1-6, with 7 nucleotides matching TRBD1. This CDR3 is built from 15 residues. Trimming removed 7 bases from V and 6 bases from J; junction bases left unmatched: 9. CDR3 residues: CASTRAPGGNSPLHF. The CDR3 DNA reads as TGTGCCAGCACACGGGCCCCAGGGGGTAATTCACCCCTCCACTTT.

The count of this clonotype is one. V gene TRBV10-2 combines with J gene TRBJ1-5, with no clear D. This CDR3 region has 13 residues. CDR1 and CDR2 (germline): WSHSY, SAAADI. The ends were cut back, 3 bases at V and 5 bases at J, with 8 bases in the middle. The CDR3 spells CASSDWVHQPQHF. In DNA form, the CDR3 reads TGCGCCAGCAGTGACTGGGTACATCAGCCCCAGCATTTT.

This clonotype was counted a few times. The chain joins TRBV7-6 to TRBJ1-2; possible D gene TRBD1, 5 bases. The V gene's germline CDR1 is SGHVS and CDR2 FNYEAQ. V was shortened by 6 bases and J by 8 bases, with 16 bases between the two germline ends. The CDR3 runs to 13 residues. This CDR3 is CASSQVGLEGYTF. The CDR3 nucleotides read TGTGCCAGCAGTCAAGTGGGACTAGAGGGCTACACCTTC.

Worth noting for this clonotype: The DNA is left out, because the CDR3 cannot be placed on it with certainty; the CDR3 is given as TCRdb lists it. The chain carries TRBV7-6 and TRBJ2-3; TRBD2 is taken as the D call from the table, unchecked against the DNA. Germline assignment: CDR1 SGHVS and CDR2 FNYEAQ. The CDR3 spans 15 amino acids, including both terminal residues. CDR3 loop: CASTLGETQYVGPYF.

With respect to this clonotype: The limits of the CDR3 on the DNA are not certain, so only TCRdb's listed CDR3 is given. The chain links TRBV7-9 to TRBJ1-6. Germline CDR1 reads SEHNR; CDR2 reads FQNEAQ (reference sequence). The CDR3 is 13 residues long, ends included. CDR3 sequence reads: CASSLEWEQYFDF.

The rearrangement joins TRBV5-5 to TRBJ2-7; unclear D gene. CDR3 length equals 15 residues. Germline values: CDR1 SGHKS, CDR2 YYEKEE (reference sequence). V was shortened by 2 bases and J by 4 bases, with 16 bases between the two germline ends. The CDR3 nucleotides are TGTGCCAGCAGCTTTGAAAGCTGGTCGGTTTACGAGCAGTACTTC. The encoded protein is CASSFESWSVYEQYF.

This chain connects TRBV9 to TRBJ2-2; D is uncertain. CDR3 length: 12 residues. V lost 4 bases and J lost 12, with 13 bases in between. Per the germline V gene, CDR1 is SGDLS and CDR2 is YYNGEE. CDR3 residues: CASSILAEQLFF. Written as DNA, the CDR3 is TGTGCCAGCAGCATCCTTGCCGAGCAGCTGTTTTTT. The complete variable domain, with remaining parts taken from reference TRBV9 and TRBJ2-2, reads DSGVTQTPKHLITATGQRVTLRCSPRSGDLSVYWYQQSLDQGLQFLIQYYNGEERAKGNILERFSAQQFPDLHSELNLSSLELGDSALYFCASSILAEQLFFGEGSRLTVL.

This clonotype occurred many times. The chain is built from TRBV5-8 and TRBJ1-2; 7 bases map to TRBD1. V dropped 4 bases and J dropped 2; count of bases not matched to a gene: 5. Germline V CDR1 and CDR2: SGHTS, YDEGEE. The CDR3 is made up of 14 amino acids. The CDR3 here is CASSKGQINYGYTF. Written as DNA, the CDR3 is TGTGCCAGCAGCAAGGGACAGATAAACTATGGCTACACCTTC.

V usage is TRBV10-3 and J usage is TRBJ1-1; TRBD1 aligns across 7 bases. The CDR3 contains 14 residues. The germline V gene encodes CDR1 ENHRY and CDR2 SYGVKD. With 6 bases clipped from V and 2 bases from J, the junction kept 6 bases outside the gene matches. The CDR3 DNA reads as TGTGCCATCAGCGAGGGGGCTGGAAACACTGAAGCTTTCTTT. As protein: CAISEGAGNTEAFF.

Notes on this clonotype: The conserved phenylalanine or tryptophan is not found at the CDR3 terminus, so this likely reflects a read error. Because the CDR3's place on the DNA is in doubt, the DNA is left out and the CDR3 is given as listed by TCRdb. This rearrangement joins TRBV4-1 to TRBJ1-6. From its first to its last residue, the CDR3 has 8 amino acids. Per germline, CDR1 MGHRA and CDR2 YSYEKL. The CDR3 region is CASSTSNY.

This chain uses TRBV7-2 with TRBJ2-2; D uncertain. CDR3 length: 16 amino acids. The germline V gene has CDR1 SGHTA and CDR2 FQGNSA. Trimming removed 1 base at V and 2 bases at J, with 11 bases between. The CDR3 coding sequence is TGTGCCAGCAGCTTAGATTCCGGGTCCAACACCGGGGAGCTGTTTTTT. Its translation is CASSLDSGSNTGELFF. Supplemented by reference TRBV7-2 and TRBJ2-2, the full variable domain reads GAGVSQSPSNKVTEKGKDVELRCDPISGHTALYWYRQSLGQGLEFLIYFQGNSAPDKSGLPSDRFSAERTGGSVSTLTIQRTQQEDSAVYLCASSLDSGSNTGELFFGEGSRLTVL.

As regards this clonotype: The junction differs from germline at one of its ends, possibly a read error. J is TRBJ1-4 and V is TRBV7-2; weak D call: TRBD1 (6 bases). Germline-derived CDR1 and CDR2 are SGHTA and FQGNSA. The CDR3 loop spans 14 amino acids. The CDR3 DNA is TGTGCCAGCAGCTCCCCGGAGCGGGGGGCAAGAACAGATTTT. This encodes CASSSPERGARTDF.

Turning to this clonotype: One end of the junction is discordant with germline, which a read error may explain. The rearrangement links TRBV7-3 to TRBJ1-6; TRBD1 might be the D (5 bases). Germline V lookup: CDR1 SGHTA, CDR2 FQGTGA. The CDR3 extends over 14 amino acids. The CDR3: CASSSPQVGPGPGF. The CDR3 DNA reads TGTGCCAGCAGCTCCCCACAGGTTGGACCTGGCCCTGGGTTT.

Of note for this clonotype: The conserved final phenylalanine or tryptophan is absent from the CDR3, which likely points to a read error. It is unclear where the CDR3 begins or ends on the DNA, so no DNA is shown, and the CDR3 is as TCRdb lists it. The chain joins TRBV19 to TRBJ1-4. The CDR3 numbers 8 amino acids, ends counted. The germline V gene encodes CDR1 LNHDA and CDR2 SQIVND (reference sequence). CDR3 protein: CASSIPNH.

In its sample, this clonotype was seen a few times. The CDR3 reads CASSKGQNNQPQHF. In DNA form, the CDR3 reads TGTGCCAGCAGCAAGGGACAGAACAATCAGCCCCAGCATTTT. The chain has TRBV7-9 and TRBJ1-5, with 7 bases that match TRBD1. CDR1 is SEHNR, CDR2 FQNEAQ, per germline (reference sequence). There are 14 residues in the CDR3. J gave up 3 bases and V 5 bases, and 4 bases lay outside the gene matches.

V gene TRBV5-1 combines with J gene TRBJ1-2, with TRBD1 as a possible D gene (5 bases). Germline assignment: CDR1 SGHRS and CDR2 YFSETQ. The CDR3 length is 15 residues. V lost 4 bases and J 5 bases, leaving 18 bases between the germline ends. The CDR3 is CASSHPGTSWYGYTF. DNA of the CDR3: TGCGCCAGCAGCCACCCCGGGACTAGCTGGTATGGCTACACCTTC.

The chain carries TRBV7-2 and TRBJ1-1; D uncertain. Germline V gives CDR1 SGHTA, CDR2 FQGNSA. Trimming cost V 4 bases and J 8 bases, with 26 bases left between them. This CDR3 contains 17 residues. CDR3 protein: CASSWEPGDETNSEAFF. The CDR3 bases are TGTGCCAGCAGCTGGGAACCCGGAGATGAGACTAACTCCGAAGCTTTCTTT. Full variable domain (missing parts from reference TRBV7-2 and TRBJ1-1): GAGVSQSPSNKVTEKGKDVELRCDPISGHTALYWYRQSLGQGLEFLIYFQGNSAPDKSGLPSDRFSAERTGGSVSTLTIQRTQQEDSAVYLCASSWEPGDETNSEAFFGQGTRLTVV.

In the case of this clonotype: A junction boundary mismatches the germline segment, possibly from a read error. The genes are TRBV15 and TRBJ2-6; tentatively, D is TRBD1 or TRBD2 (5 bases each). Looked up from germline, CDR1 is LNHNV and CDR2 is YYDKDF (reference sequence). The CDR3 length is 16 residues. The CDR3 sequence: CASSRPGSSGAYVLTF. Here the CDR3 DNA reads TGTGCCAGCAGCAGGCCGGGGTCCTCTGGGGCCTACGTCCTGACTTTC.

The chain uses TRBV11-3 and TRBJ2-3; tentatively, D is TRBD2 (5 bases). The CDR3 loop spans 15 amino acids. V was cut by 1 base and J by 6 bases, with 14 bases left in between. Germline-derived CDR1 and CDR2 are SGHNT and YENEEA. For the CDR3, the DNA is TGTGCCAGCAGCTTAGGCCACACAGAGCGGGATACGCAGTATTTT. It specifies CASSLGHTERDTQYF.